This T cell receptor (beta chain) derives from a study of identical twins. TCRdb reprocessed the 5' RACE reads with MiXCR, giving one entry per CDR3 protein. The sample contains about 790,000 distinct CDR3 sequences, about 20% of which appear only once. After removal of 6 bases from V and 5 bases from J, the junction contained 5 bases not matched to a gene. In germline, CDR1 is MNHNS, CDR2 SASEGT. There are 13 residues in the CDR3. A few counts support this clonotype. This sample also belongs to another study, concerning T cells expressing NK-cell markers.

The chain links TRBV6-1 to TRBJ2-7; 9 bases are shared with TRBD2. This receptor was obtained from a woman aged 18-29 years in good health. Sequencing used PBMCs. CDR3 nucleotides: TGTGCCAGCAGGATAGCGGGAGCGGACGAGCAGTACTTC. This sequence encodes CASRIAGADEQYF.